Included here is one T cell receptor (beta chain) sequence, with context. The sample belongs to a study of radiotherapy plus CTLA-4 blockade in lung cancer. Data came from immunoSEQ multiplex PCR; TCRdb stores just in-frame clones and leaves some out. In the table there are about 64,000 clones, about 72% of which are singletons. V lost 3 bases and J lost 2; bases outside the gene matches: 6. In germline, CDR1 is WNHNN, CDR2 SYGVQD (reference sequence). The CDR3 contains 15 residues. Specimen: peripheral blood, collected from a patient treated with radiotherapy plus ipilimumab. The receptor was derived from a human donor with non-small cell lung cancer whose response to radiotherapy plus ipilimumab could not be evaluated. The chain recombines TRBV10-1 with TRBJ2-7, with 8 bases lining up with TRBD2. Here the CDR3 reads CASSDWLAGAYEQYF. As DNA, the CDR3 is TGCGCCAGCAGTGATTGGCTAGCGGGCGCCTACGAGCAGTACTTC.